This TCR beta chain was captured by sequencing in a study of T cells in Graves' hyperthyroidism and ophthalmopathy. In the study overall: Specimen type is peripheral blood, collected at initial diagnosis prior to any treatment.

Regions amplified from RNA transcripts were the TCR beta CDR3 regions. The HTBI primer set served for first-round RT-PCR of the TCR CDR3. TCRdb independently ran MiXCR on the multiplex PCR reads; one entry per CDR3 protein. The sample carries 300,000 to 500,000 distinct CDR3 sequences, under 15% recorded once. Study observations and caveats: A model using 13 V-J features told ophthalmopathy apart from stable hyperthyroidism.

The CDR3 consists of 17 residues. V was trimmed by 0 bases and J by 1 base, leaving 14 bases between them. Germline CDR1 and CDR2: MGHRA and YSYEKL. Concerning this clonotype: No antigen is known for it.

In patients aged 18 to 65, hyperthyroidism was newly diagnosed, with duration under 2 months. PBMCs were collected from a roughly 10 ml volume of fresh peripheral blood. This receptor was obtained from a woman in her twenties or thirties with Graves' hyperthyroidism. The V gene is TRBV4-1, the J gene TRBJ2-3; D is tentatively TRBD1 or TRBD2 (5 bases each). Sequences were obtained from blood. The DNA of the CDR3 is TGCGCCAGCAGCCAAGATCCCCCCAGAGGGGGCACAGATACGCAGTATTTT. Amino acids: CASSQDPPRGGTDTQYF.